These T cell receptor beta chains were read from a single sample in a study of neurological immune-mediated disorders. Using its own MiXCR run on the 5' RACE reads, TCRdb lists one record per CDR3 protein. Among 20,000 to 25,000 distinct CDR3 sequences listed, approximately 15% were seen once. The sequenced material came from PBMCs. These receptors all stem from a female donor with HTLV-1-associated myelopathy (HAM/TSP). Each CDR3 is given with its conserved first and last residue. Each record gives: J gene, clone size, D gene, V gene, CDR3 protein, CDR3 DNA. The D gene is left open where the match is weak. Clone size is shown for a subset of rows, as once, few, many or a class of expanded clone.

J gene: TRBJ2-1; clone size: many; D gene: -; V gene: TRBV5-1; CDR3 protein: CASSLGQSIGDEQFF; CDR3 DNA: TGCGCCAGCAGCTTGGGACAGAGTATTGGTGACGAGCAGTTCTTC
J gene: TRBJ2-7; clone size: many; D gene: TRBD2; V gene: TRBV5-1; CDR3 protein: CASSPDPSGVNEQYF; CDR3 DNA: TGCGCCAGCAGCCCGGACCCTAGCGGGGTTAACGAGCAGTACTTC
J gene: TRBJ2-5; clone size: many; D gene: TRBD1; V gene: TRBV5-1; CDR3 protein: CASSFLGQGGETQYF; CDR3 DNA: TGCGCCAGCAGCTTCTTAGGACAGGGCGGGGAGACCCAGTACTTC
J gene: TRBJ2-7; clone size: many; D gene: TRBD2; V gene: TRBV7-2; CDR3 protein: CASSRVAGATYEQYF; CDR3 DNA: TGTGCCAGCAGTCGAGTAGCGGGCGCCACCTACGAGCAGTACTTC
J gene: TRBJ2-1; clone size: many; D gene: -; V gene: TRBV5-1; CDR3 protein: CASNLGNLNEQFF; CDR3 DNA: TGCGCCAGCAATTTGGGCAACCTCAATGAGCAGTTCTTC
J gene: TRBJ2-7; clone size: -; D gene: -; V gene: TRBV20-1; CDR3 protein: CSAPGFYEQYF; CDR3 DNA: TGCAGCGCTCCAGGGTTTTACGAGCAGTACTTC
J gene: TRBJ2-7; clone size: many; D gene: TRBD1; V gene: TRBV18; CDR3 protein: CASSPGTGNFEQYF; CDR3 DNA: TGTGCCAGCTCACCGGGGACAGGGAATTTCGAGCAGTACTTC
J gene: TRBJ2-5; clone size: few; D gene: -; V gene: TRBV12-3/TRBV12-4; CDR3 protein: CASSSGTHTRAGTQYF; CDR3 DNA: TGTGCCAGCAGCTCCGGGACACACACCCGGGCGGGGACCCAGTACTTC
J gene: TRBJ1-2; clone size: many; D gene: -; V gene: TRBV18; CDR3 protein: CASSPSRDRYGYTF; CDR3 DNA: TGTGCCAGCTCACCCAGCAGGGATCGCTATGGCTACACCTTC
J gene: TRBJ2-2; clone size: many; D gene: TRBD2; V gene: TRBV7-6; CDR3 protein: CASSLATGLVSGELFF; CDR3 DNA: TGTGCCAGCAGCTTAGCTACCGGACTAGTGTCCGGGGAGCTGTTTTTT
J gene: TRBJ2-5; clone size: many; D gene: -; V gene: TRBV28; CDR3 protein: CASELGPGTQETQYF; CDR3 DNA: TGTGCCAGCGAACTCGGTCCCGGAACCCAAGAGACCCAGTACTTC
J gene: TRBJ1-1; clone size: many; D gene: TRBD1; V gene: TRBV5-1; CDR3 protein: CASSLEGQGKGVNTEAFF; CDR3 DNA: TGCGCCAGCAGCTTGGAGGGACAGGGGAAAGGGGTGAACACTGAAGCTTTCTTT
J gene: TRBJ1-2; clone size: many; D gene: TRBD1; V gene: TRBV29-1; CDR3 protein: CSGGQGLYGYTF; CDR3 DNA: TGCAGCGGGGGACAGGGCCTCTATGGCTACACCTTC
J gene: TRBJ1-5; clone size: many; D gene: -; V gene: TRBV7-9; CDR3 protein: CASSTHDNQPQHF; CDR3 DNA: TGTGCCAGCAGCACCCACGACAATCAGCCCCAGCATTTT
J gene: TRBJ2-2; clone size: many; D gene: -; V gene: TRBV7-3; CDR3 protein: CASSLTRQEVTGELFF; CDR3 DNA: TGTGCCAGCAGCTTAACCCGACAGGAAGTCACCGGGGAGCTGTTTTTT
J gene: TRBJ2-5; clone size: medium-sized; D gene: TRBD1; V gene: TRBV9; CDR3 protein: CASSARTGFGETQYF; CDR3 DNA: TGTGCCAGCAGCGCCCGGACAGGTTTCGGAGAGACCCAGTACTTC
J gene: TRBJ2-3; clone size: large; D gene: -; V gene: TRBV20-1; CDR3 protein: CSADEGGADTQYF; CDR3 DNA: TGCAGTGCAGATGAGGGGGGGGCAGATACGCAGTATTTT
J gene: TRBJ2-1; clone size: many; D gene: TRBD1; V gene: TRBV5-1; CDR3 protein: CASSLVGQGGGEQFF; CDR3 DNA: TGCGCCAGCAGCTTGGTCGGACAGGGGGGAGGTGAGCAGTTCTTC
J gene: TRBJ2-1; clone size: many; D gene: TRBD2; V gene: TRBV20-1; CDR3 protein: CSASRTSGTSDEQFF; CDR3 DNA: TGCAGTGCCTCAAGGACTAGCGGCACCTCCGATGAGCAGTTCTTC
J gene: TRBJ2-5; clone size: many; D gene: TRBD2; V gene: TRBV5-1; CDR3 protein: CASSSLAGVETQYF; CDR3 DNA: TGCGCCAGCAGCTCGCTAGCGGGGGTAGAGACCCAGTACTTC
J gene: TRBJ2-3; clone size: many; D gene: -; V gene: TRBV7-2; CDR3 protein: CASSLMVGRRVGSTDTQYF; CDR3 DNA: TGTGCCAGCAGCTTAATGGTGGGCCGGCGGGTCGGTAGCACAGATACGCAGTATTTT
J gene: TRBJ2-3; clone size: many; D gene: TRBD2; V gene: TRBV7-3; CDR3 protein: CASSLGTSGYTDTQYF; CDR3 DNA: TGTGCCAGCAGCTTAGGGACTAGCGGTTACACAGATACGCAGTATTTT
J gene: TRBJ2-3; clone size: many; D gene: TRBD2; V gene: TRBV12-3/TRBV12-4; CDR3 protein: CASSWGGGPGDTQYF; CDR3 DNA: TGTGCCAGCAGTTGGGGCGGGGGGCCGGGAGATACGCAGTATTTT
J gene: TRBJ1-4; clone size: many; D gene: -; V gene: TRBV12-3/TRBV12-4; CDR3 protein: CASKAGQGSEKLFF; CDR3 DNA: TGTGCCAGCAAGGCCGGGCAGGGGAGTGAAAAACTGTTTTTT
J gene: TRBJ2-2; clone size: many; D gene: -; V gene: TRBV7-6; CDR3 protein: CASSPPAGTGELFF; CDR3 DNA: TGTGCCAGCAGCCCCCCGGCTGGCACCGGGGAGCTGTTTTTT
J gene: TRBJ1-4; clone size: many; D gene: -; V gene: TRBV27; CDR3 protein: CASSPLGDLNEKLFF; CDR3 DNA: TGTGCCAGCAGCCCCCTAGGGGATCTAAATGAAAAACTGTTTTTT
J gene: TRBJ2-3; clone size: -; D gene: -; V gene: TRBV12-3/TRBV12-4; CDR3 protein: CASSWQREDTQYF; CDR3 DNA: TGTGCCAGCAGTTGGCAGCGTGAGGATACGCAGTATTTT
J gene: TRBJ2-5; clone size: many; D gene: TRBD2; V gene: TRBV4-3; CDR3 protein: CASSQGWTSGGAETQYF; CDR3 DNA: TGCGCCAGCAGCCAAGGATGGACTAGCGGGGGGGCGGAGACCCAGTACTTC
J gene: TRBJ2-1; clone size: many; D gene: TRBD2; V gene: TRBV12-3/TRBV12-4; CDR3 protein: CASRSLAGNEQFF; CDR3 DNA: TGTGCCAGCAGGAGTTTAGCGGGGAATGAGCAGTTCTTC
J gene: TRBJ2-7; clone size: many; D gene: -; V gene: TRBV7-2; CDR3 protein: CASSRVYTEQYF; CDR3 DNA: TGTGCCAGCAGCCGAGTCTACACCGAGCAGTACTTC
J gene: TRBJ2-5; clone size: many; D gene: TRBD2; V gene: TRBV10-3; CDR3 protein: CAISGGLAGEQETQYF; CDR3 DNA: TGTGCCATCAGCGGAGGGTTAGCGGGGGAGCAAGAGACCCAGTACTTC
J gene: TRBJ1-1; clone size: many; D gene: -; V gene: TRBV20-1; CDR3 protein: CSAERQEMNTEAFF; CDR3 DNA: TGCAGTGCTGAGAGACAGGAGATGAACACTGAAGCTTTCTTT
J gene: TRBJ1-6; clone size: many; D gene: TRBD1; V gene: TRBV7-2; CDR3 protein: CASSEDRASVDLHF; CDR3 DNA: TGTGCCAGCAGCGAAGACAGGGCTTCGGTGGACCTCCACTTT
J gene: TRBJ2-7; clone size: -; D gene: -; V gene: TRBV6-6; CDR3 protein: CASSYSRQGGYEQYF; CDR3 DNA: TGTGCCAGCAGTTACTCGAGACAGGGAGGGTACGAGCAGTACTTC
J gene: TRBJ1-6; clone size: many; D gene: TRBD1; V gene: TRBV7-2; CDR3 protein: CASSWDRGHSPLHF; CDR3 DNA: TGTGCCAGCAGCTGGGACAGGGGGCATTCACCCCTCCACTTT
J gene: TRBJ2-7; clone size: many; D gene: TRBD1; V gene: TRBV7-9; CDR3 protein: CASSLGDRRGYF; CDR3 DNA: TGTGCCAGCAGCTTAGGGGACAGGAGGGGGTACTTC
J gene: TRBJ2-3; clone size: many; D gene: -; V gene: TRBV7-2; CDR3 protein: CASSHYAADTQYF; CDR3 DNA: TGTGCCAGCAGCCACTACGCGGCAGATACGCAGTATTTT
J gene: TRBJ2-7; clone size: medium-sized; D gene: TRBD2; V gene: TRBV5-1; CDR3 protein: CASSLLGSGSFSNEQYF; CDR3 DNA: TGCGCCAGCAGCTTGCTTGGTAGCGGGAGTTTCTCCAACGAGCAGTACTTC
J gene: TRBJ1-3; clone size: many; D gene: -; V gene: TRBV7-2; CDR3 protein: CASSLGSSGNTIYF; CDR3 DNA: TGTGCCAGCAGCTTAGGGTCCTCGGGAAACACCATATATTTT
J gene: TRBJ2-7; clone size: many; D gene: -; V gene: TRBV7-2; CDR3 protein: CASSLVAQQAYEQYF; CDR3 DNA: TGTGCCAGCAGCTTAGTGGCCCAACAAGCCTACGAGCAGTACTTC
J gene: TRBJ2-1; clone size: many; D gene: -; V gene: TRBV20-1; CDR3 protein: CSARDQVVEQFF; CDR3 DNA: TGCAGTGCTAGAGATCAGGTGGTTGAGCAGTTCTTC
J gene: TRBJ2-5; clone size: medium-sized; D gene: TRBD2; V gene: TRBV20-1; CDR3 protein: CSARDQGLAGETQYF; CDR3 DNA: TGCAGTGCTAGAGATCAGGGACTAGCGGGAGAGACCCAGTACTTC
J gene: TRBJ2-5; clone size: many; D gene: TRBD1; V gene: TRBV7-7; CDR3 protein: CASSAGTGPQETQYF; CDR3 DNA: TGTGCTAGCAGCGCAGGGACAGGCCCCCAAGAGACCCAGTACTTC
J gene: TRBJ2-1; clone size: many; D gene: TRBD2; V gene: TRBV7-2; CDR3 protein: CASSLLAGAPNEQFF; CDR3 DNA: TGTGCCAGCAGCTTGTTGGCGGGAGCACCCAATGAGCAGTTCTTC
J gene: TRBJ1-1; clone size: -; D gene: -; V gene: TRBV10-3; CDR3 protein: CATTGNTEAFF; CDR3 DNA: TGTGCCACGACAGGAAACACTGAAGCTTTCTTT
J gene: TRBJ2-3; clone size: many; D gene: TRBD1; V gene: TRBV7-3; CDR3 protein: CASSWTGGADTQYF; CDR3 DNA: TGTGCCAGCAGCTGGACAGGGGGAGCAGATACGCAGTATTTT